A selection of T cell receptor beta chains follows, all from one sample in a study of molecular identifiers for immune sequencing clone quantification. TCRdb re-derived calls from the PCR reads in MiXCR, one entry per CDR3 protein. The repertoire holds more than 550,000 distinct CDR3 sequences, with 25% as singletons. What was sequenced was naive CD8+ T cells from blood, with Jurkat cell RNA spiked in. The receptors were sampled from a human donor in good health. Some libraries in this study had Jurkat cell RNA spiked in. The CDR3 runs from the conserved cysteine through the conserved F or W. A D gene is named only where the DNA matches it firmly. Some rows have no size entry. The others give once, few or many, or a class for an expanded clone.

V gene	J gene	D gene	clone size	CDR3 DNA	CDR3 protein
TRBV19	TRBJ2-2	-	few	TGTGCCAGTCTTTCCCTTTTGGGGCCCGGGGAGCTGTTTTTT	CASLSLLGPGELFF
TRBV7-9	TRBJ1-2	TRBD1	many	TGTGCCAGCAGCTGGGGGACAGGGGGCGCGTCTAACTATGGCTACACCTTC	CASSWGTGGASNYGYTF
TRBV12-3/TRBV12-4	TRBJ2-2	TRBD1	-	TGTGCCAGCCTCCGGGACAGGGGGGCCAGGGAGCTGTTTTTT	CASLRDRGARELFF
TRBV5-3	TRBJ2-7	-	-	TGTGCCAGCAGCTCGGTCGATTTGAGGTCCTACGAGCAGTACTTC	CASSSVDLRSYEQYF
TRBV15	TRBJ2-7	TRBD1	few	TGTGCCACCAGCAGCGGGAAACTTACCGGGACAGGGAGCTACGAGCAGTACTTC	CATSSGKLTGTGSYEQYF
TRBV9	TRBJ2-3	-	-	TGTGCCAGCCGCCCGAACACAGATGTGCGGTATTTT	CASRPNTDVRYF
TRBV19	TRBJ2-7	-	few	TGTGCCAGTAGTGTCACGACAGGCTACGAGCAGTACTTC	CASSVTTGYEQYF
TRBV29-1	TRBJ2-1	-	-	TGCAGCGTGGTGCCCCAAATTACTAGCTCCTACAATGAGCAGTTCTTC	CSVVPQITSSYNEQFF
TRBV5-5	TRBJ2-7	-	-	TGTGCCAGCAGCCTTTACGTGGCAGGCCACGAGCAGTACTTC	CASSLYVAGHEQYF
TRBV19	TRBJ2-5	-	-	TGTGCCAGTAGTATCTGGACAGCAAACCAAGCGACCCAGTACTTC	CASSIWTANQATQYF
TRBV19	TRBJ2-7	-	few	TGTGCCAGTAGTATAAGCGCTAGCGACTACGAGCAGTACTTC	CASSISASDYEQYF
TRBV19	TRBJ2-7	TRBD1	few	TGTGCCAGTAGTCCGGGACAGGGGCCTTGGGAGCAGTACTTC	CASSPGQGPWEQYF
TRBV28	TRBJ2-2	-	few	TGTGCCAGCAGTTTGTTACAGGGAAGCGGGGAGCTGTTTTTT	CASSLLQGSGELFF
TRBV25-1	TRBJ1-5	-	many	TGTGCCAGCAGTGAATGGGGCCAAGGCCAGCCCCAGCATTTT	CASSEWGQGQPQHF
TRBV5-4	TRBJ2-5	TRBD1	-	TGTGCCAGCCGCTTCCCCGGGACAGCCCAAGAGACCCAGTACTTC	CASRFPGTAQETQYF
TRBV5-5	TRBJ2-3	-	many	TGTGCCAGCAGCTTTACAGGAGATACGCAGTATTTT	CASSFTGDTQYF
TRBV12-3/TRBV12-4	TRBJ2-5	-	few	TGTGCCAGCAGTCGAGACGGTTTTACCCAGTACTTC	CASSRDGFTQYF
TRBV19	TRBJ2-3	TRBD2	-	TGTGCCAGTAGCTGGACTAGCGGGGGGCACGATACGCAGTATTTT	CASSWTSGGHDTQYF
TRBV9	TRBJ2-1	-	-	TGTGCCAGCAGCGTAGACAGTTACCGTAATCGGGTGCAGTTCTTC	CASSVDSYRNRVQFF
TRBV4-1	TRBJ2-7	TRBD2	many	TGCGCCAGCAGCCAAGATCGACTAGCTGGGGAGCAGTACTTC	CASSQDRLAGEQYF
TRBV4-3	TRBJ1-2	TRBD1	-	TGCGCCAGCAGCCAAGATAGGACAGGGTATATCTATGGCTACACCTTC	CASSQDRTGYIYGYTF
TRBV27	TRBJ2-7	-	many	TGTGCCAGCAGTTCCGGTGCATCCCCATACGAGCAGTACTTC	CASSSGASPYEQYF